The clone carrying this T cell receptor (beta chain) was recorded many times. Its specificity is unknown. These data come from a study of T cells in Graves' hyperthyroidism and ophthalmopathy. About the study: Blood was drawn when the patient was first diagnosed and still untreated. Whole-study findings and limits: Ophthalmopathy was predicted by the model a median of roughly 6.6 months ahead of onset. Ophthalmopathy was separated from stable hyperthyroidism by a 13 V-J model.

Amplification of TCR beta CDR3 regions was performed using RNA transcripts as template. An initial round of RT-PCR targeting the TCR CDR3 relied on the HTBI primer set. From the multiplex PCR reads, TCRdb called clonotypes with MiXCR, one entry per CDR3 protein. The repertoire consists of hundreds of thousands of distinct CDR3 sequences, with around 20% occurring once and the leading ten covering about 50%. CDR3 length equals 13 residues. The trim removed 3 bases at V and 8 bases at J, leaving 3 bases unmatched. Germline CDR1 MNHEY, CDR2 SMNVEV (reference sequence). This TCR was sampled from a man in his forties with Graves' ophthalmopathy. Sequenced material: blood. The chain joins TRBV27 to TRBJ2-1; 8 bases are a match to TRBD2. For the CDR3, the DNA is TGTGCCAGCAGTTTGCAGACTAGCGATGAGCAGTTCTTC. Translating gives CASSLQTSDEQFF.